This T cell receptor beta chain is from a study of tissue T cells after allogeneic stem cell transplantation. General study findings and limits: Which tissue TCRs were alloreactive or antigen-specific was not determined. Some clones might be persisting host cells. Sampling depth was limited, and the cohort was small and clinically varied. Anatomically similar tissues had similar TCR repertoires within each patient.

The V end was cut by 0 bases, the J end by 0 bases, with 10 bases between. The CDR3 covers 16 residues. Germline CDR1 is LGHNA and CDR2 is YNLKQL (reference sequence). Indicated time point: mouse harvest day 7 after allogeneic transplant. Mouse grafts combined 10^7 T-cell-depleted bone marrow cells with 10^6 splenic CD5+ T cells. Mice had MHC-mismatched B6 into BALB/c GVHD, sampled day 7 or 14. Method: immunoSEQ multiplex PCR; TCRdb's copy keeps in-frame clones and lacks some. In the table there are 6,500 to 8,000 clones, about 50% of which are singletons. For this clone: Its cognate antigen is unknown. The germline and genes are mouse ones. The read stops 1 residue short of the end of the CDR3; the missing end is completed from the germline J gene.

This TCR was recovered from a female BALB/c mouse given C57BL/6 T cells with graft-versus-host disease after an allogeneic hematopoietic cell transplant. The rearrangement uses TRBV5 and TRBJ2-3, with unresolved D. Sequenced: gut tissue. The CDR3 spells CASSQEGKTSAETLYF. CDR3 bases read: TGTGCCAGCAGCCAAGAAGGCAAGACTAGTGCAGAAACGCTGTAT.